These 18 T cell receptor beta chains were sequenced from one sample in a study of human T cells and chemical hapten exposure. TCRdb recomputed calls from the RACE reads with MiXCR, one row per CDR3 protein. The profile shows 50,000 to 80,000 distinct CDR3 sequences, approximately 10% of them singletons. Time point specified: patch test 3, about 24 weeks after DPC sensitization. Sample treatment: therapeutic diphenylcyclopropenone sensitization with weekly scalp DPC. The sequencing used whole blood, collected in connection with sensitization to the hapten diphenylcyclopropenone (DPC). All receptors come from a woman between 25 and 40 years old with alopecia areata. Some clones in this sample may be carry-over from other donors' samples.

The V call is TRBV24-1, the J call TRBJ1-2; no reliable D call. Trimming removed 12 bases from V and 12 bases from J, with 16 bases in between. CDR1 is KGHDR and CDR2 is SFDVKD in the germline V gene. The length of the CDR3 is 10 residues. The CDR3 sequence is CAGWPPSNTF. The CDR3 DNA follows: TGTGCCGGATGGCCCCCGTCCAACACCTTC.

This clonotype was recorded at least ten times. This chain joins TRBV11-2 and TRBJ2-5, with 11 bases that match TRBD2. Germline CDR1 and CDR2: SGHAT and FQNNGV. This CDR3 comprises 16 residues. V dropped 5 bases and J dropped 3; count of bases not matched to a gene: 8. The CDR3 DNA sequence: TGTGCCAGCAGCCCAACCGGGACTAGCGGTGAAGAGACCCAGTACTTC. Translating gives CASSPTGTSGEETQYF.

V is TRBV6-6 and J is TRBJ2-2; D gene ambiguous. Germline V gene sequence: CDR1 MNHNY, CDR2 SVGAGI (reference sequence). V was clipped by 3 bases and J by 0 bases, with 8 bases between them. This CDR3 comprises 15 residues. The CDR3 sequence is CASSYLQSNTGELFF. The CDR3 nucleotides are TGTGCCAGCAGTTATCTACAGTCGAACACCGGGGAGCTGTTTTTT.

This clonotype occurred many times. CDR3 nucleotide sequence: TGTGCCAGCAGCTCTCGACAGGGCGTTATCCAGTCTGGGGCCAACGTCCTGACTTTC. The encoded protein is CASSSRQGVIQSGANVLTF. The rearrangement joins TRBV7-2 to TRBJ2-6, with 7 bases fitting TRBD1. Germline V gives CDR1 SGHTA, CDR2 FQGNSA. The CDR3 has 19 amino acids. V lost 4 bases to trimming and J lost 1 base; unmatched junction nucleotides: 13.

Many counts were recorded for this clonotype. The gene calls are TRBV29-1 and TRBJ1-1; a possible D gene is TRBD1 (5 bases). The CDR3 covers 14 residues. Trimming removed 1 base at V and 1 base at J, with 10 bases between. Germline CDR1 SQVTM, CDR2 ANQGSEA. The CDR3 loop is CSVEAIGENTEAFF. CDR3 nucleotides: TGCAGCGTTGAAGCCATAGGGGAGAACACTGAAGCTTTCTTT.

This clonotype showed up just a few times. The genes are TRBV29-1 and TRBJ2-5, with D perhaps matching TRBD1 (5 bases). CDR3 length: 14 amino acids. From germline, CDR1 is SQVTM and CDR2 ANQGSEA. V was shortened by 7 bases and J by 4 bases, with 19 bases between the two germline ends. The CDR3 region is CSAPLQGILETQYF. The CDR3 region has the DNA TGCAGCGCCCCACTGCAGGGAATCTTAGAGACCCAGTACTTC.

The chain is built from TRBV29-1 and TRBJ2-3; 12 bases line up with TRBD2. CDR1 and CDR2 from the germline V gene are SQVTM and ANQGSEA. The CDR3 loop spans 16 amino acids. V shed 3 bases and J 0 bases; nucleotides not matched to a gene: 4. The CDR3 DNA is TGCAGCGTTGAGTCTACTAGCGGGGGGAGCACAGATACGCAGTATTTT. Residues: CSVESTSGGSTDTQYF.

This clonotype came up many times. V is TRBV12-3 or TRBV12-4 and J is TRBJ1-5; D is perhaps TRBD1 (5 bases). The V end was cut by 5 bases, the J end by 2 bases, with 13 bases between. The CDR3 is 15 residues long. CDR3 DNA sequence: TGTGCCAGCAGTGCACAGGAGGGTCGCAATCAGCCCCAGCATTTT. Protein product: CASSAQEGRNQPQHF.

This clonotype was recorded at least ten times. The rearrangement joins TRBV5-1 to TRBJ1-3, with D possibly matching TRBD1 (5 bases). The CDR3 spans 15 residues. The V and J ends lost 1 base and 2 bases respectively, with 10 bases between them. Germline CDR1 SGHRS, CDR2 YFSETQ. CDR3 nucleotide sequence: TGCGCCAGCAGCTTGTCGGCAGGGACTGGAAACACCATATATTTT. Its translation: CASSLSAGTGNTIYF.

The chain uses TRBV7-8 and TRBJ1-6; no clear D gene. The CDR3 totals 16 residues. Germline values: CDR1 SGHVS, CDR2 FQNEAQ. Trimming shortened V by 1 base and J by 0 bases, and 7 bases separated the two germline ends. This CDR3 is CASSLGTGSYNSPLHF. CDR3 sequence (DNA): TGTGCCAGCAGCTTAGGGACGGGCTCCTATAATTCACCCCTCCACTTT.

As concerns this clonotype: This sequence may be a read error, since a much larger clone differs from it by one base. J is TRBJ2-4 and V is TRBV5-4; D is tentatively TRBD1 or TRBD2 (5 bases each). V was cut by 4 bases and J by 7 bases, with 18 bases left in between. Germline V gene sequence: CDR1 SGHNT, CDR2 YYREEE (reference sequence). This CDR3 has 15 amino acids. For the CDR3, the DNA is TGTGCCAGCAGCAACGGGAAGGGGACGAAGAACATTCAGTACTTC. It yields the protein CASSNGKGTKNIQYF.

This clonotype was observed a handful of times. The chain links TRBV20-1 to TRBJ2-7, with TRBD1 matching 9 bases. This CDR3 has 14 amino acids. Germline V lookup: CDR1 DFQATT, CDR2 SNEGSKA (reference sequence). V lost 6 bases and J lost 2; bases outside the gene matches: 8. The CDR3 sequence: CSAPGQGKPYEQYF. In DNA form, the CDR3 reads TGCAGTGCCCCGGGACAGGGTAAACCCTACGAGCAGTACTTC.

This clonotype was counted at least ten times. The rearrangement uses TRBV18 and TRBJ2-1; TRBD1 might be the D (5 bases). Per the germline V gene, CDR1 is KGHSH and CDR2 is LQKENI. The CDR3 covers 13 residues. Trimming pared 3 bases from V and 6 bases from J, leaving 9 bases between. The CDR3: CASSPTVINEQFF. CDR3 sequence (DNA): TGTGCCAGCTCACCGACAGTCATCAATGAGCAGTTCTTC.

The rearrangement uses TRBV20-1 and TRBJ2-2, with 11 bases identical to TRBD1. This CDR3 has 15 residues. With 1 base clipped from V and 7 bases from J, the junction kept 5 bases outside the gene matches. Germline V gives CDR1 DFQATT, CDR2 SNEGSKA (reference sequence). In nucleotides, the CDR3 is TGCAGTGCTAGAGCTCGGACAGGGGGCGGCGGGGAGCTGTTTTTT. Translated, it gives CSARARTGGGGELFF.

This clonotype was observed at least ten times. V gene TRBV12-3 or TRBV12-4 combines with J gene TRBJ2-4; D unresolved. CDR3 size: 13 residues. V lost 6 bases, J lost 9 bases, and 15 bases lay in between. The CDR3 DNA reads TGTGCCAGCAGGTCGACTTTGCTCGGCATTCAGTACTTC. Its translation: CASRSTLLGIQYF.

The J gene is TRBJ1-6, the V gene TRBV10-3, with 9 nucleotides matching TRBD1. Germline V CDR1 and CDR2: ENHRY, SYGVKD. The CDR3 sequence is 13 residues long. J gave up 10 bases and V 10 bases, and 8 bases lay outside the gene matches. The CDR3 coding sequence is TGTGCCACCGGGACAGGGCAAGGATCACCCCTCCACTTT. This codes for CATGTGQGSPLHF.

The chain couples TRBV18 to TRBJ2-7; 9 bases fit TRBD1. Trimming at V came to 2 bases and at J to 3 bases, leaving 5 bases not matched to a gene. The CDR3 loop spans 15 amino acids. Germline V gene lookup returns CDR1 KGHSH and CDR2 LQKENI. In nucleotides, the CDR3 is TGTGCCAGCTCACCAACCGAGGGACAGGGCTACGAGCAGTACTTC. As protein: CASSPTEGQGYEQYF.

This clonotype was observed at least ten times. The rearrangement links TRBV28 to TRBJ1-2; the D gene is possibly TRBD1 (6 bases). Trimming took off 7 bases at V and 4 bases at J, with 19 bases between the two ends. Germline V gene sequence: CDR1 MDHEN, CDR2 SYDVKM. CDR3 length: 15 residues. The CDR3 DNA is TGTGCCAGCAACACACCAACAGGGTTTGCCTATGGCTACACCTTC. The encoded protein is CASNTPTGFAYGYTF.